The T cell receptor (beta chain) described here comes from a study of T cell responses to AZD1222 COVID-19 vaccine (dated by TCRdb to 2020 to 2022). For the wider study: A total of 233 trial participants underwent TCR sequencing, of whom 207 received two doses of AZD1222 and around 25 received two doses of the MenACWY control vaccine. Trial participants were enrolled by age into 18-55, 56-69 and 70-plus year subgroups, with roughly 160, 29 and 62 TCR-sequenced participants respectively.

This specimen's time point label, interpreted: about 28 days (+/-7) after the second vaccine dose. Because spike-specific TCR depth and breadth did not differ between the two schedules, AZD1222 recipients who got a second dose at roughly 4 weeks were pooled with those who got a second dose at roughly 12 weeks. Vaccinee samples came from UK trials COV001 and COV002, including a single-blind randomized controlled phase 2/3 trial of AZD1222 (ChAdOx1 nCoV-19) in healthy adults. For TCRbeta chain sequencing, PBMC samples from trial participants were taken at day 0 and at day 28 after the second dose. The CDR3 regions of human TCRbeta chains were subjected to immunosequencing. The study's processing was this. TCRs in the repertoires were matched against a reference library of SARS-CoV-2-specific TCRs that had been generated with the MIRA antigen-specificity platform. Breadth meant the fraction of unique TCRs that were SARS-CoV-2-associated, whereas depth meant the fraction of total T cells that were SARS-CoV-2-associated. Using the MIRA data, each spike-specific TCR was assigned both to the spike region to which the TCR was reactive and to a CD4 or CD8 class. Log10-transformed breadth and depth values were compared by one-way ANOVA with Sidak's multiple comparisons tests. Sourced from immuneACCESS, this table was stored by TCRdb with only in-frame sequences that have V and J called. A share of the clones is absent; for the studies checked, an unresolved V gene accounts for under half, and the remainder has no known explanation. V and J calls and clone size come straight from that table; D and trimming were deduced from the DNA. A total of roughly 100,000 clones appear in this sample, roughly 83% of them only once. The top ten constitute more than 13% of the sample.

As for this clone: Which antigen it targets is not known. The record has no base qualities; no much larger clone is one base away.

Here is what the overall study found, with its caveats: CD4 TCRs associated with the vaccine covered the entire spike protein, and the dominant responses were in regions 160-218 and 743-854. Conclusions about previously exposed vaccinees were limited because only six AZD1222 recipients were SARS-CoV-2 seropositive at baseline. The 56-69-year group was small, and its depth increase did not reach significance, likely because of low power. Spike-specific TCR breadth and depth rose significantly after two AZD1222 doses compared with day 0 and with MenACWY recipients. Reportedly, almost half of the unique spike-specific TCRs recognized epitopes lying outside the regions that are mutated in the B.1.351 and B.1.1.7 variants. Because no day 14 peak-response samples were available, repertoires were characterized only after the peak T cell response. Participants were mostly white British, with more females than males. The authors suggested clonal diversity may have been underestimated.

The CDR3 goes from the cysteine to the phenylalanine over 13 residues. This entry keeps only the CDR3 DNA: 39 bases, framed from base 1. CDR1 is given as LGHDT and CDR2 as YNNKEL, both from the germline V gene (reference sequence). V was cut back by 8 bases and J by 1 base, leaving a gap of 11 bases between them. This receptor was identified in an adult who received the AZD1222 COVID-19 vaccine. The input for sequencing was peripheral blood, taken 28 days after the second AZD1222 dose. The V gene is TRBV3-1 (or the pseudogene TRBV3-2) and the J gene is TRBJ1-1; no D gene is confidently identified. The DNA sequence follows: TGTGCCAGCGTCGCCCCGGGGAACACTGAAGCTTTCTTT. Translated, it reads CASVAPGNTEAFF.